The present TCR beta chain was sequenced within a study of cytomegalovirus exposure and HLA in healthy donors. Findings and limits, study-wide: Later on, an analysis showed TCR association rates differing by HLA locus, with DRB1 the most and HLA-C the fewest.

The CDR3 loop spans 16 amino acids. Trimming removed 4 bases from V and 3 bases from J; junction bases left unmatched: 7. The germline CDR1 and CDR2 sequences are KGHSH and LQKENI. PCR amplification relied on 60 Vbeta primers (plus 13 Jbeta primers). Assay: immunoSEQ multiplex PCR; the TCRdb copy retains only in-frame clones and omits some. The table includes roughly 100,000 clones, roughly 80% detected once. Concerning this clone itself: Its antigen remains unknown.

The specimen was PBMCs. This chain links TRBV18 with TRBJ2-3; 10 nucleotides line up with TRBD2. The receptor was derived from a woman aged 40 to 55 in good health and CMV-seropositive. CDR3 in amino acids: CASSRLAGVRTDTQYF. The CDR3 DNA is TGTGCCAGCTCACGCCTAGCGGGAGTGAGAACAGATACGCAGTATTTT. The whole variable domain, remainder taken from reference TRBV18 and TRBJ2-3, is NAGVMQNPRHLVRRRGQEARLRCSPMKGHSHVYWYRQLPEEGLKFMVYLQKENIIDESGMPKERFSAEFPKEGPSILRIQQVVRGDSAAYFCASSRLAGVRTDTQYFGPGTRLTVL.